These T cell receptor beta chains were read from a single sample in a study of vaccination and CD4 T cells after COVID-19. MiXCR, run by TCRdb on the PCR reads, gives a single entry per CDR3 protein. The data show 7,000 to 10,000 distinct CDR3 sequences, 40% to 55% seen once. These receptors have no known antigen. The material sequenced was CD4+ T cells from blood, cultured in vitro. The receptor source for this set is a human donor in good health. CDR3s include the opening cysteine and the closing phenylalanine or tryptophan. A D gene is named only where the DNA matches it firmly. The size entry is marked missing in some rows and otherwise reads once, few, many or a size class.

>TRBJ1-2|TRBD1|few|TRBV6-5
TGTGCCAGCAGTTTCCGACAGGGTGATGGCTACACCTTC
CASSFRQGDGYTF
>TRBJ2-3|TRBD2|-|TRBV7-9
TGTGCCAGCAGTACTGCGGGGGGGCCTACAGATACGCAGTATTTT
CASSTAGGPTDTQYF
>TRBJ1-1|-|-|TRBV6-2/TRBV6-3
TGTGCCAGCAGCCCAAACCCCATGAACACTGAAGCTTTCTTT
CASSPNPMNTEAFF
>TRBJ1-1|-|-|TRBV20-1
TGCAGTGCTAGAAGGGTGAACACTGAAGCTTTCTTT
CSARRVNTEAFF
>TRBJ2-5|TRBD2|-|TRBV12-3/TRBV12-4
TGTGCCAGCAGTTTGGGACTAGCGGCATTACAAGAGACCCAGTACTTC
CASSLGLAALQETQYF
>TRBJ1-3|-|-|TRBV6-1
TGTGCCAGCAGTAAAACAGACTGGCCCTCTGGAAACACCATATATTTT
CASSKTDWPSGNTIYF
>TRBJ2-7|TRBD2|-|TRBV5-1
TGCGCCAGCAGCGTACAACCGGGACTAGCGGGGGGGCGCGAGCAGTACTTC
CASSVQPGLAGGREQYF
>TRBJ1-5|TRBD1|-|TRBV20-1
TGCAGTGCTACCGGCAGGGACAGGGGAGACAATCAGCCCCAGCATTTT
CSATGRDRGDNQPQHF
>TRBJ2-3|-|-|TRBV6-1
TGTGCCAGCAGTCCCTCCTTAGGGTCCTACACAGATACGCAGTATTTT
CASSPSLGSYTDTQYF
>TRBJ2-5|-|-|TRBV7-2
TGTGCCAGCAGCGCAGTTTGGGAGACCCAGTACTTC
CASSAVWETQYF
>TRBJ1-1|-|-|TRBV6-1
TGTGCCAGCAGGATGACAGCGGGCACTGAAGCTTTCTTT
CASRMTAGTEAFF
>TRBJ2-7|-|-|TRBV7-2
TGTGCCAGCAGCCTCGGGCCCGGGGGCGAGCAGTACTTC
CASSLGPGGEQYF
>TRBJ2-7|-|once|TRBV6-5
TGTGCCAGCAGTTACTTGAGCGATTACGAGCAGTACTTC
CASSYLSDYEQYF
>TRBJ1-2|-|few|TRBV12-3/TRBV12-4
TGTGCCAGCAGTTTACGGGACGGACGATATGGCTACACCTTC
CASSLRDGRYGYTF